What follows is one TCR beta chain and its context. Its antigen is not identified. Germline CDR1 is MNHNY and CDR2 is SVGAGI (reference sequence). V was pared by 4 bases and J by 0 bases, with 5 bases of the junction left unmatched. CDR3 length: 16 residues. Patients who had autoimmune disease history or got systemic immunosuppression were left out. This specimen belongs to a study of OX40 agonist ivuxolimab in advanced cancers. Broader study findings: More expanded clones were seen, on average, in CD8+ T cells than in CD4+.

The table came from immunoSEQ multiplex PCR; TCRdb's copy has only in-frame clones and leaves some out. This table holds 85,000 to 95,000 clones, roughly 87% found once. The specimen comprised CD4+ or CD8+ T cells sorted from blood, sampled in a trial of the OX40 agonist ivuxolimab. The rearrangement uses TRBV6-6 and TRBJ1-3; TRBD1 matches 8 bases. The origin of this receptor is an adult with an advanced solid tumor such as melanoma, head and neck, liver or kidney cancer. DNA for the CDR3: TGTGCCAGCAGTTCCCACAGGGGGGTCTCTGGAAACACCATATATTTT. This translates into CASSSHRGVSGNTIYF.